The 2 T cell receptor beta chains reported below all come from one sample, sequenced in a study of CD8 T cells in Susac syndrome. cDNA came from about 0.46 to 1 ug RNA primed by random hexamers. TCRdb reprocessed the immunoSEQ multiplex PCR reads via MiXCR and lists one record per CDR3 protein. The repertoire holds around 140,000 distinct CDR3 sequences, with around 93% as singletons. Specimen: CD4+ T cells from PBMCs. The receptors derive from a human donor with Susac syndrome.

The chain couples TRBV29-1 to TRBJ2-5, with 8 bases fitting TRBD2. Germline V gives CDR1 SQVTM, CDR2 ANQGSEA. The CDR3 sequence is 14 residues long. The V gene end was trimmed by 4 bases and the J gene end by 5 bases; junction bases not matched to a gene: 9. In nucleotides, the CDR3 is TGCAGCGTTGGGATCGGGGGGGCAAAGGAGACCCAGTACTTC. This sequence encodes CSVGIGGAKETQYF.

V is TRBV7-2 and J is TRBJ2-1; D gene unclear. The CDR3 runs 15 residues. Looked up from germline, CDR1 is SGHTA and CDR2 is FQGNSA. V was cut by 5 bases and J by 0 bases, with 11 bases left in between. The CDR3 protein is CASSILGSSYNEQFF. Written as DNA, the CDR3 is TGTGCCAGCAGCATATTAGGTAGCTCCTACAATGAGCAGTTCTTC.